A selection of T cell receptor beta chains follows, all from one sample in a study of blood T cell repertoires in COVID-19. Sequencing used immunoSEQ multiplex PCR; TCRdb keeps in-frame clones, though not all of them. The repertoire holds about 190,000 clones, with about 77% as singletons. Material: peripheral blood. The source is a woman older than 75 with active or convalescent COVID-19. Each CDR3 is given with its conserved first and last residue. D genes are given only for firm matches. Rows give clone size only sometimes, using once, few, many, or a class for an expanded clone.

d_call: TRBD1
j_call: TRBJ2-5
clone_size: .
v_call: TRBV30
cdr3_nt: TGTGCCTGGGTCGGGACAGTCCAAGAGACCCAGTACTTC
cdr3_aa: CAWVGTVQETQYF

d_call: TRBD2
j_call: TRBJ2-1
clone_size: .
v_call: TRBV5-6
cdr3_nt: TGTGCCAGCAGCCCGGCGGGGGAACACAATGAGCAGTTCTTC
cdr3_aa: CASSPAGEHNEQFF

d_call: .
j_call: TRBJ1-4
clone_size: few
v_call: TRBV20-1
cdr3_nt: TGCAGTGCTAGTGGTACGGGCCCCGAGGGGGTTTTT
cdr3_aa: CSASGTGPEGVF

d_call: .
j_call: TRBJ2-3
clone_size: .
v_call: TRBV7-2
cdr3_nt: TGTGCCAGCAGCCCAACAGGGGGAGGGGGTACCACAGATACGCAGTATTTT
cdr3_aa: CASSPTGGGGTTDTQYF

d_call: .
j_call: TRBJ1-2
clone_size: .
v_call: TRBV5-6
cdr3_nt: TGTGCCAGCAGCTTCGGAGTAACTCCCGGCTTACGTGGCTACACCTTC
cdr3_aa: CASSFGVTPGLRGYTF

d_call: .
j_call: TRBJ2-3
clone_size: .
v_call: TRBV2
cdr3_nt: TGTGCCAGCAGCGCGGACACGTGGATTGAGGATACGCAGTATTTT
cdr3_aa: CASSADTWIEDTQYF

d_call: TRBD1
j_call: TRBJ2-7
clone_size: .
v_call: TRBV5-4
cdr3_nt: TGTGCCAGCAGCTTGGCAGGGGGTATTGACGAGCAGTACTTC
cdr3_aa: CASSLAGGIDEQYF

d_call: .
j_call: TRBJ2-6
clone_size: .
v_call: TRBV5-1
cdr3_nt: TGCGCCAGCACAAAGCAACCACAGGGTGCTGGGGCCAACGTCCTGACTTTC
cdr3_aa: CASTKQPQGAGANVLTF

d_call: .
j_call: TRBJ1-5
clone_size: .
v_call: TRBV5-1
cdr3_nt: TGCGCCAGCATCAGGCAGGGTCGGAATCAGCCCCAGCATTTT
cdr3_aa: CASIRQGRNQPQHF

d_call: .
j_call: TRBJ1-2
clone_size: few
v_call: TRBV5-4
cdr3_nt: TGTGCCAGCAGCTATGAGGGAGCCCGTGGCTACACCTTC
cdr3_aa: CASSYEGARGYTF

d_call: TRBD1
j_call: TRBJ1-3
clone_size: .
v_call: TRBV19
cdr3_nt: TGTGCCAGTAGTACGGGACAGGCGGCTGGAAACACCATATATTTT
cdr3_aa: CASSTGQAAGNTIYF

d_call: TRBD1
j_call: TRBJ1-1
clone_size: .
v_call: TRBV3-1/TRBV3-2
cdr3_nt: TGTGCCAGCAGCCAAGGCCCAGGGGGCACTGAAGCTTTCTTT
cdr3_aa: CASSQGPGGTEAFF

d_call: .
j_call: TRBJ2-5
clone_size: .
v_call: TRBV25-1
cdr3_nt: TGTGCCAGCAGTGAGCCCGACACCGGTTTGACCCAGTACTTC
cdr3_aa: CASSEPDTGLTQYF

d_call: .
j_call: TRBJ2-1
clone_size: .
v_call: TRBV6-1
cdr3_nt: TGTGCCAGCAGTGATCAGGGCCATGAGCAGTTCTTC
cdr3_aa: CASSDQGHEQFF

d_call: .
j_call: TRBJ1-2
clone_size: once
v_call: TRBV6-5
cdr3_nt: TGTGCCAGCGCCACAACCATCCAGGCTCCTTATGGCTACACCTTC
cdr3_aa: CASATTIQAPYGYTF

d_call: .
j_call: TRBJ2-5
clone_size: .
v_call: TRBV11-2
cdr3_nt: TGTGCCAGCAGCTCCTTCAGGGCCGGGGGGACCCAGTACTTC
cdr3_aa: CASSSFRAGGTQYF

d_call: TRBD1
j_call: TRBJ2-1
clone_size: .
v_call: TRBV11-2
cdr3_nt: TGTGCCAGCAGCCAGGGGGCGCTCTATGAGCAGTTCTTC
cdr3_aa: CASSQGALYEQFF

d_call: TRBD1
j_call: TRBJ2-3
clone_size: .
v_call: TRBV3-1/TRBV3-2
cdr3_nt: TGTGCCAGCAGCCAACGGACAGGCATCCCAGATACGCAGTATTTT
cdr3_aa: CASSQRTGIPDTQYF

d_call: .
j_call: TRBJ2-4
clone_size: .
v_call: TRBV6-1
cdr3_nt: TGTGCCAGCAGTGATACGGGGGCCAAAAACATTCAGTACTTC
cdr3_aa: CASSDTGAKNIQYF

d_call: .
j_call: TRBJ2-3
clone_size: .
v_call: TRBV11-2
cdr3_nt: TGTGCCAGCAGCTTAGTTGGCAGTAGCACAGATACGCAGTATTTT
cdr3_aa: CASSLVGSSTDTQYF

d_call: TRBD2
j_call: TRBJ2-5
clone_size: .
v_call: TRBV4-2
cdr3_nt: TGTGCCAGCAGCCCCACTTCGGGGGGGGCGCTGGAGACCCAGTACTTC
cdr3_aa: CASSPTSGGALETQYF

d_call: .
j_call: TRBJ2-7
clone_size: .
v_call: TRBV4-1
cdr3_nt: TGCGCCAGCAGCCAAGAGAGGTTGTCGGGATCCCTCGAGCAGTACTTC
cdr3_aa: CASSQERLSGSLEQYF

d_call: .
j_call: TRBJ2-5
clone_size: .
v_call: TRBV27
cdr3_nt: TGTGCCAGCAGAGTTACTGGGACAAGGGAAGAGACCCAGTACTTC
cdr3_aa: CASRVTGTREETQYF

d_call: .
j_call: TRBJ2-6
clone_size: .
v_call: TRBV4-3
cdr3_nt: TGCGCCAGCAGCCAAGATTTGCAGGGGTGGGCAGGCTCGGGGGCCAACGTCCTGACTTTC
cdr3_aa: CASSQDLQGWAGSGANVLTF

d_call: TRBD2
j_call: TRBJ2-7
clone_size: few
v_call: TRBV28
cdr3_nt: TGTGCCAGCGCTTTCCCGGGACTAGCGGGCCACGAGCAGTACTTC
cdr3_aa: CASAFPGLAGHEQYF

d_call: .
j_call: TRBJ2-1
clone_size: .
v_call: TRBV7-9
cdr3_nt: TGTGCCAGCAGCCACCGGGACACTTGGTTCTTC
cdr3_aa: CASSHRDTWFF

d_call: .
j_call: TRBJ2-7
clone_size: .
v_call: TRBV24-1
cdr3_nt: TGTGCCACCAGTGATTTGCGGGGAGACGAGCAGTACTTC
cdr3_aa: CATSDLRGDEQYF

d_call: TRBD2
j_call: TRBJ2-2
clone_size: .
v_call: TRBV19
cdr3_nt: TGTGCCAGTAGTATTATGGCGGGGGGGCCCACTGGGGAGCTGTTTTTT
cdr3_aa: CASSIMAGGPTGELFF

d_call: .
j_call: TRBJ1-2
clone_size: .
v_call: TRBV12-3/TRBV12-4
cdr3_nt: TGTGCCAGCAGTCGCACAGGGGGCTACACCTTC
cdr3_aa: CASSRTGGYTF

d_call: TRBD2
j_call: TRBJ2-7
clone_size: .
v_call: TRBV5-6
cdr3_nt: TGTGCCAGCAGCCTTAGCGGGGGCTACGAGCAGTACTTC
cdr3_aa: CASSLSGGYEQYF

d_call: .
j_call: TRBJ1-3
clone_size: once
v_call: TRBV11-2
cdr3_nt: TGTGCCAGCAGCTTGAGCCTTACCCGAAACACCATATATTTT
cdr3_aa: CASSLSLTRNTIYF

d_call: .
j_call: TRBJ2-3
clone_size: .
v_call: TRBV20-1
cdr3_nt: TGCAGTCCAGGGAGCACAGATACGCAGTATTTT
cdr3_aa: CSPGSTDTQYF

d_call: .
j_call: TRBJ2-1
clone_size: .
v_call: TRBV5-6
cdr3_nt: TGTGCCAGCAGCTTGGGACAGATGTACAATGAGCAGTTCTTC
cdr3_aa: CASSLGQMYNEQFF

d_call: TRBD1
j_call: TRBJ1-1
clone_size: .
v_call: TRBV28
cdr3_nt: TGTGCCAGCAGCCGAGGACAGGGAACTCGGAACACTGAAGCTTTCTTT
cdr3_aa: CASSRGQGTRNTEAFF

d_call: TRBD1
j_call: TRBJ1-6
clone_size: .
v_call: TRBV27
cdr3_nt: TGTGCCAGCAGGACGACAGGGTGGGATTCACCCCTCCACTTT
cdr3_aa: CASRTTGWDSPLHF

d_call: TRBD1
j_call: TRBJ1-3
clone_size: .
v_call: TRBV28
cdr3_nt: TGTGCCAGCAGTTTCCCCGGGACAGGGAGCTCTGGAAACACCATATATTTT
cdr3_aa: CASSFPGTGSSGNTIYF

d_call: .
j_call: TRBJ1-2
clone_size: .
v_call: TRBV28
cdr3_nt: TGTGCCAGCAGCCTGACACAATCACCCTATGGCTACACCTTC
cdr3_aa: CASSLTQSPYGYTF

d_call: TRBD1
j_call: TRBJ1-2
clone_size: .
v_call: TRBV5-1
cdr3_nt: TGCGCCAGCAGCCAAGGACAGGCCCGGGGCTATGGCTACACCTTC
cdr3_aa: CASSQGQARGYGYTF

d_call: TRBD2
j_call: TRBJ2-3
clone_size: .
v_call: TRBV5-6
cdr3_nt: TGTGCCAGCAGCTCACCCATTACTAGCGGGGGAACAGATACGCAGTATTTT
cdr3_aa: CASSSPITSGGTDTQYF

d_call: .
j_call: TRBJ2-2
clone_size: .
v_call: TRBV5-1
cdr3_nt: TGCGCCAGCAGGTCCAGCGACACCGGGGAGCTGTTTTTT
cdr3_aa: CASRSSDTGELFF

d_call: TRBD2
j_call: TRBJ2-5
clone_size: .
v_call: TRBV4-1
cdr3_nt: TGCGCCAGCAGCCAAGACGTTAGCGGGGGGTCAAAGACCCAGTACTTC
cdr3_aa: CASSQDVSGGSKTQYF

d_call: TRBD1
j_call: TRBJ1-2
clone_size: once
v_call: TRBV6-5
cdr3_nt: TGTGCCAGCAGCCTCAGGGGGCATCAGGGCTACACCTTC
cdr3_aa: CASSLRGHQGYTF

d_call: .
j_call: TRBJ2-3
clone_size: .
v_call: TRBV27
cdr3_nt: TGTGCCAGCAGCTTCGAGGCTAGCGCTAGCACAGATACGCAGTATTTT
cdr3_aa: CASSFEASASTDTQYF

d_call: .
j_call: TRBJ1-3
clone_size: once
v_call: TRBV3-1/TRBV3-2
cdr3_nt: TGTGCCAGCAGCCAATCGGCGAGCAGGGAAAACACCATATATTTT
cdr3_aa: CASSQSASRENTIYF

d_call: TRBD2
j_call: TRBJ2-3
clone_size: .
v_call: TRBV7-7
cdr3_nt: TGTGCCAGCAGCCCGGATAGCGGGGGGTTTGGAGATACGCAGTATTTT
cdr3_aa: CASSPDSGGFGDTQYF

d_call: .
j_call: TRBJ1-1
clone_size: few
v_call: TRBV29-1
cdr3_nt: TGCAGCGTTGACGCGGCGAACACTGAAGCTTTCTTT
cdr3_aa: CSVDAANTEAFF

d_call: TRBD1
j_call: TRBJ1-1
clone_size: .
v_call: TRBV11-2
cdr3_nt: TGTGCCAGCAGCTTAGGCTTTCAGGGACAGGGGTTGGTTAGCACTGAAGCTTTCTTT
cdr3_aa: CASSLGFQGQGLVSTEAFF

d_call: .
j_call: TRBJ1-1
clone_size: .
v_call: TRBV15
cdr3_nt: TGTGCCACCAGCAGAGATCAGGGCTTGAACACTGAAGCTTTCTTT
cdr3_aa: CATSRDQGLNTEAFF

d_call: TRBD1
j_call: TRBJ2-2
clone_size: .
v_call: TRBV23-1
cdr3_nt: TGCGCCAGCAGTCAATTTCACTTCCGGCCCCCACCGGGACAGGGTAACACCGGGGAGCTGTTTTTT
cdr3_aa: CASSQFHFRPPPGQGNTGELFF

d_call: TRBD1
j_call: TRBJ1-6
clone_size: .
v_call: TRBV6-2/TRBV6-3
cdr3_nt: TGTGCCAGCAGTTACTCGAGGGGTGGTGCGGCAGGGGGAATCACCCTCCACTTT
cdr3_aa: CASSYSRGGAAGGITLHF

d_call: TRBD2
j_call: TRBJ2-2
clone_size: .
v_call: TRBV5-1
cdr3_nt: TGCGCCAGCAGCTTGGAAGTTACTAGCGGGTCGATTAGGGGGGAGCTGTTTTTT
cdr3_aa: CASSLEVTSGSIRGELFF

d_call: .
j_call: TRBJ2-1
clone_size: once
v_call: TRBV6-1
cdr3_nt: TGTGCCAGCAGTGAAGAGGACTTAAACAATGAGCAGTTCTTC
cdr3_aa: CASSEEDLNNEQFF

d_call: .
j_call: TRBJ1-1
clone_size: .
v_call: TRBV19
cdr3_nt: TGTGCCAGTAGTCCCATGAACACTGAAGCTTTCTTT
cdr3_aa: CASSPMNTEAFF

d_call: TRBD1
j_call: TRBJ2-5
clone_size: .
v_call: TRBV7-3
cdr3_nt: TGTGCCAGCAGCCAGACAGGGGGCGGTATAGGGACCCAGTACTTC
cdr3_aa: CASSQTGGGIGTQYF